Sequencing of this TCR beta chain was carried out in a study of blood T cell repertoires in COVID-19. Study details: Nucleic acid was either cDNA or gDNA, and it came from T cells, B-cell-depleted T cells, or PBMCs.

While infection was still active, Seattle patients were enrolled and then followed longitudinally. In the original analysis: Reference gene primers were amplified, and this amplification served to estimate nucleated cell counts. Produced via immunoSEQ multiplex PCR; TCRdb's table is partial and in-frame only. D and trimming were read from the DNA, whereas the V and J calls and clone size are those reported in that table. The sample includes tens of thousands of clones, over 65% seen only once; the top ten take 3.5% to 4%. Germline V CDR1 and CDR2: LNHDA, SQIVND (reference sequence). After removal of 2 bases from V and 6 bases from J, the junction contained 25 bases not matched to a gene. The CDR3 loop spans 21 amino acids.

This chain connects TRBV19 to TRBJ2-3; the match to TRBD2 covers 8 bases. Sequenced input: peripheral blood. The TCR comes from a man in his 70s with COVID-19, enrolled during active disease. For the CDR3, the DNA is TGTGCCAGTAGTATAATGCCCACGGAATGCCCACTTGCGGGAGGTTTGGATACGCAGTATTTT. Amino acid sequence: CASSIMPTECPLAGGLDTQYF.